This T cell receptor beta chain emerged from a study of cytomegalovirus exposure and HLA in healthy donors. Study-wide results and caveats: Later work showed greater clonal expansion in HLA-associated TCR beta chains than in equally common others. Researchers catalogued approximately 160 TCR beta chains as cytomegalovirus-associated.

The PCR had 60 Vbeta and 13 Jbeta primers. Here immunoSEQ multiplex PCR was the method, and the copy in TCRdb shows in-frame clones only, minus some. The table has 130,000 to 150,000 clones, less than 85% seen once. As to this clone: Its antigen is currently unknown.

The germline gives CDR1 MNHEY, CDR2 SVGAGI. This CDR3 contains 14 residues. Trimming stripped 2 bases from V and 6 bases from J, with 14 bases between. Specimen: PBMCs. This chain connects TRBV6-5 to TRBJ2-7; D is perhaps TRBD1 (6 bases). This clonotype was obtained from a man younger than 30 in good health and CMV-seropositive. The DNA of the CDR3 is TGTGCCAGCAGTTACGACAGGCTGGACGGCGAGCAGTACTTC. This sequence encodes CASSYDRLDGEQYF.